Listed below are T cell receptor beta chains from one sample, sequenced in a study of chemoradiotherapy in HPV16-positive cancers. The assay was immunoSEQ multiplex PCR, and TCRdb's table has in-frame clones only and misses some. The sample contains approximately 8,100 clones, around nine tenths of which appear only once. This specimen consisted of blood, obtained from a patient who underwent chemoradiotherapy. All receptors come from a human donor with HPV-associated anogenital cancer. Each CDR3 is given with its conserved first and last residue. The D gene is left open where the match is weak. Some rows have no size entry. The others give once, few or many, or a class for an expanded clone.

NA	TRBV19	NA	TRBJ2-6	TGTGCCAGTACAACGAATTTTGTCTCTGGGGCCAACGTCCTGACTTTC	CASTTNFVSGANVLTF
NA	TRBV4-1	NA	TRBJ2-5	TGCGCCAGCAGCCAACAAGTGTACCAAGAGACCCAGTACTTC	CASSQQVYQETQYF
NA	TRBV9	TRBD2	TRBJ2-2	TGTGCCAGCAGCGGGGGGGGAACCGGGGAGCTGTTTTTT	CASSGGGTGELFF
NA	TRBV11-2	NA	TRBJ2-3	TGTGCCAGCAGCTTATTCTTAAGGGGAACAGATACGCAGTATTTT	CASSLFLRGTDTQYF
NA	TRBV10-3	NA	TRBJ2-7	TGTGCCATCGGTCGGGCCGACGAGCAGTACTTC	CAIGRADEQYF
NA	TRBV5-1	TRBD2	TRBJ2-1	TGCGCCAGCAGCTTGGGCGGGGGGGCCGATGAGCAGTTCTTC	CASSLGGGADEQFF
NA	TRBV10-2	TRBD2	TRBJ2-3	TGCGCCAGCAGGAGGGGAGGTAGCGGGGGGCGGCCCACAGATACGCAGTATTTT	CASRRGGSGGRPTDTQYF
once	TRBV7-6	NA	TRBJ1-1	TGTGCCAGCAGCCTGATTACGGGCATGAACACTGAAGCTTTCTTT	CASSLITGMNTEAFF
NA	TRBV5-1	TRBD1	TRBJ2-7	TGCGCCAGCAGTCAAGCGGACAGGGGGATCTACGAGCAGTACTTC	CASSQADRGIYEQYF
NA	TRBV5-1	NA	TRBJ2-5	TGCGCCAGCAGCTCTCCCCCCGGGGGTAGGGAGACCCAGTACTTC	CASSSPPGGRETQYF
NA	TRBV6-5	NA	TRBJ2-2	TGTGCCAGCAGTTACAGTTGGACCGGGGAGCTGTTTTTT	CASSYSWTGELFF
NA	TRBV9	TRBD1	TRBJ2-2	TGTGCCAGCAGCGCCCAAGGGACAGGGATGACCGGGGAGCTGTTTTTT	CASSAQGTGMTGELFF
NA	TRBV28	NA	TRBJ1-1	TGTGCCAGCAGTTCCTTTACGAACACTGAAGCTTTCTTT	CASSSFTNTEAFF